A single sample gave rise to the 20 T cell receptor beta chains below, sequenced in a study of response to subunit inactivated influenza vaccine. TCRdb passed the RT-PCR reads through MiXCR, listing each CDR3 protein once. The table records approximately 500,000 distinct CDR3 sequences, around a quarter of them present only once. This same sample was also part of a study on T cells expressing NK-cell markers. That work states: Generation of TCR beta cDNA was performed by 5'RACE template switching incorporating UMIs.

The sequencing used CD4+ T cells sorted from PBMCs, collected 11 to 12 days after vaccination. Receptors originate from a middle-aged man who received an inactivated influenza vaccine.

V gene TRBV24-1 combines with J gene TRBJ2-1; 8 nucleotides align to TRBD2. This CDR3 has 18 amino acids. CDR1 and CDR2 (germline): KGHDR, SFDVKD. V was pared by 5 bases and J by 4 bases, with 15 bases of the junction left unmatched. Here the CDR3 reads CATSAPLGRAPFYNEQFF. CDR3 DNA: TGTGCCACCAGTGCCCCTCTCGGGAGGGCCCCTTTTTACAATGAGCAGTTCTTC.

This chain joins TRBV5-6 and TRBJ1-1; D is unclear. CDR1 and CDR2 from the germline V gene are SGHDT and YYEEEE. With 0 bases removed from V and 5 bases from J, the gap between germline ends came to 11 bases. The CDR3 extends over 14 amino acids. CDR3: CASSLGIGLTEAFF. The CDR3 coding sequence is TGTGCCAGCAGCTTGGGTATAGGGCTGACTGAAGCTTTCTTT.

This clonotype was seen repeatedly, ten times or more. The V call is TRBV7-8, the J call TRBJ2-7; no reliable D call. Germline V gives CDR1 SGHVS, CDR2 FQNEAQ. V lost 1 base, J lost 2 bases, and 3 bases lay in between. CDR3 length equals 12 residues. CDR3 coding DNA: TGTGCCAGCAGCTTAGGGGCCTACGAGCAGTACTTC. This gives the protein CASSLGAYEQYF. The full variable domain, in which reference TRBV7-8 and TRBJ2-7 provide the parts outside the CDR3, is GAGVSQSPRYKVAKRGQDVALRCDPISGHVSLFWYQQALGQGPEFLTYFQNEAQLDKSGLPSDRFFAERPEGSVSTLKIQRTQQEDSAVYLCASSLGAYEQYFGPGTRLTVT.

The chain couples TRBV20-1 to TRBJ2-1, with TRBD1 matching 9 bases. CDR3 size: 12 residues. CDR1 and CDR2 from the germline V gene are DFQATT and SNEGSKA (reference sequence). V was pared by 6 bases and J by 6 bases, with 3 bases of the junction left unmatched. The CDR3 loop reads CSAGQGTNEQFF. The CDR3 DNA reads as TGCAGTGCCGGACAGGGGACCAATGAGCAGTTCTTC.

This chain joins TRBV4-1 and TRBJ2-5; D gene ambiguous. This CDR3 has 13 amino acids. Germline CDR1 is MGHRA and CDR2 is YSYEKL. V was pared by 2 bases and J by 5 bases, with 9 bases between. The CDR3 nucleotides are TGCGCCAGCAGCCAACTTCGGATGGAGACCCAGTACTTC. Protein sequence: CASSQLRMETQYF.

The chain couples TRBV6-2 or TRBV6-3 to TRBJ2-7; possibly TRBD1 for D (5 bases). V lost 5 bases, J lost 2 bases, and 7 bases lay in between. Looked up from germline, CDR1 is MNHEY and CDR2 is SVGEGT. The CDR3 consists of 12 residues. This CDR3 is CASSRQTYEQYF. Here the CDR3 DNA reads TGTGCCAGCAGTCGACAGACCTACGAGCAGTACTTC.

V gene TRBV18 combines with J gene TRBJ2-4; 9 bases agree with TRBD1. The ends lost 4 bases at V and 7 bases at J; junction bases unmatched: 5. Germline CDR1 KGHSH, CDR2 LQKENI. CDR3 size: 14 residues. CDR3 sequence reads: CASSRGTGQNIQYF. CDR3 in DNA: TGTGCCAGCTCACGGGGGACAGGGCAGAACATTCAGTACTTC.

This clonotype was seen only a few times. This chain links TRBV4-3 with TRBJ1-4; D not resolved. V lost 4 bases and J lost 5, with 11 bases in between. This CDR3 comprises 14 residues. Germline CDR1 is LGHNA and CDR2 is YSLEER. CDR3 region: CASSPEGPNEKLFF. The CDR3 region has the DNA TGCGCCAGCAGCCCTGAGGGTCCGAATGAAAAACTGTTTTTT.

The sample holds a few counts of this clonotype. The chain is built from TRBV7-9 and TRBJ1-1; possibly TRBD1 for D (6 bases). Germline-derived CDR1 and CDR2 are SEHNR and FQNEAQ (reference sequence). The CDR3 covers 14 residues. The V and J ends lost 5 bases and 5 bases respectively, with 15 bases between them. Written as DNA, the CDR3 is TGTGCCAGCAGCAAGCAGGGAAGGGGGACTGAAGCTTTCTTT. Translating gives CASSKQGRGTEAFF.

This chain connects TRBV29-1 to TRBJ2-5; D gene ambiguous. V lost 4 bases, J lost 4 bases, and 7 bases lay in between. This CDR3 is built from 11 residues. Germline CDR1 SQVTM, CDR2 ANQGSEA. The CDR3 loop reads CSVGDSETQYF. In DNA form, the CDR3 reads TGCAGCGTTGGAGACTCAGAGACCCAGTACTTC.

The CDR3 loop is CASSNHNTDTQYF. CDR3 in DNA: TGTGCCAGCAGTAACCACAACACAGATACGCAGTATTTT. The J gene is TRBJ2-3, the V gene TRBV6-5, with no clear D. The CDR3 length is 13 residues. The germline V gene encodes CDR1 MNHEY and CDR2 SVGAGI. Between the trimmed V and J ends, which lost 5 bases and 2 bases, there was a span of 8 bases.

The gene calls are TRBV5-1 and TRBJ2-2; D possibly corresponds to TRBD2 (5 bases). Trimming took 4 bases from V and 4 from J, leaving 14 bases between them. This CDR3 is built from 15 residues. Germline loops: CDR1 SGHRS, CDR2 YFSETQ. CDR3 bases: TGCGCCAGCAGCGTACTACGAGGAGGCACCGGGGAGCTGTTTTTT. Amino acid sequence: CASSVLRGGTGELFF.

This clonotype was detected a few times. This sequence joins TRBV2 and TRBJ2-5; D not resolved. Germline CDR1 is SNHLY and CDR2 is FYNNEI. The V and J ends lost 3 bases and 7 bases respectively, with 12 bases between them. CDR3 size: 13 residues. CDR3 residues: CASSDISLGTQYF. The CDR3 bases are TGTGCCAGCAGTGACATCTCTCTGGGGACCCAGTACTTC.

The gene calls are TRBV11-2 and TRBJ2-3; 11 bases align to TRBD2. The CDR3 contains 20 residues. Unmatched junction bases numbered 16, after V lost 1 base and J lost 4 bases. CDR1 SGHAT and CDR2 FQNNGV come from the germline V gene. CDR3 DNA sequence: TGTGCCAGCAGCTTAGTAGCTAGCGGGAGGTTTCGTACTGGCGCAGATACGCAGTATTTT. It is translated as CASSLVASGRFRTGADTQYF. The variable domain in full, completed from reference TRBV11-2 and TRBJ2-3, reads EAGVAQSPRYKIIEKRQSVAFWCNPISGHATLYWYQQILGQGPKLLIQFQNNGVVDDSQLPKDRFSAERLKGVDSTLKIQPAKLEDSAVYLCASSLVASGRFRTGADTQYFGPGTRLTVL.

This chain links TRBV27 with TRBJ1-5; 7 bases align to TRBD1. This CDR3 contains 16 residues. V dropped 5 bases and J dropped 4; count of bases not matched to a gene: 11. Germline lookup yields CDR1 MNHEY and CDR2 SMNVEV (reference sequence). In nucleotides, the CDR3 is TGTGCCAGCAGTCTTATAGGACAGGCCATAAATCAGCCCCAGCATTTT. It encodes CASSLIGQAINQPQHF.

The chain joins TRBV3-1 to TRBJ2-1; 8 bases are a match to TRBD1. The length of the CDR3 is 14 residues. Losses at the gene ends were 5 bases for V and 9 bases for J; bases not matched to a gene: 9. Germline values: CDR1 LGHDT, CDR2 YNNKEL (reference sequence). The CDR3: CASSNPGQVSEQFF. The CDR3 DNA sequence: TGTGCCAGCAGCAACCCGGGACAGGTCAGTGAGCAGTTCTTC.

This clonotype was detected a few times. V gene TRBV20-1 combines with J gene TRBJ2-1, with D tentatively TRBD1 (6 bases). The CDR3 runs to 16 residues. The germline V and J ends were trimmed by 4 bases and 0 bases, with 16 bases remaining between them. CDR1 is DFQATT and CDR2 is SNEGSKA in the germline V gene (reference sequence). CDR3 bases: TGCAGTGCTACCCCCGGGACACCGAACTCCTACAATGAGCAGTTCTTC. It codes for CSATPGTPNSYNEQFF.

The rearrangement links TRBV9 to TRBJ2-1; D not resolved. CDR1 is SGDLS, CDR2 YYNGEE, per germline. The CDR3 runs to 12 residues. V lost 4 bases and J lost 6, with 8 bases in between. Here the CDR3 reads CASSPQINEQFF. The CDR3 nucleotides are TGTGCCAGCAGCCCACAAATCAATGAGCAGTTCTTC.

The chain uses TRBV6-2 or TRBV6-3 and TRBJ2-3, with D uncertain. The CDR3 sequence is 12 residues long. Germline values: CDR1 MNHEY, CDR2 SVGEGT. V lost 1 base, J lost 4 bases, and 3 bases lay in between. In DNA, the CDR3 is TGTGCCAGCAGTTACTTCCCAGATACGCAGTATTTT. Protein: CASSYFPDTQYF.

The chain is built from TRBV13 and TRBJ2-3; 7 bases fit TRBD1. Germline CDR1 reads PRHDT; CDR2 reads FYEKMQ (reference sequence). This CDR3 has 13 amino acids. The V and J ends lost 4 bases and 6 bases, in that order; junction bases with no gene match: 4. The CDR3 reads CASSSRQGDTQYF. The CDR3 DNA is TGTGCCAGCAGCTCAAGACAGGGTGATACGCAGTATTTT.